Reported below is one T cell receptor (beta chain). There is no known antigen for this receptor. Base quality data are lacking; no much larger clone is found one base away. There are 12 amino acids in the CDR3, from cysteine to phenylalanine inclusive. Only CDR3 DNA is held: 36 bases, read in frame from base 1. CDR1 is given as SQVTM and CDR2 as ANQGSEA, both from the germline V gene. V has 3 bases trimmed and J has 10 bases trimmed; junction bases matching no gene number 6. Each donor gave one peripheral blood draw, averaging approximately 0.12 L, which was collected into heparinised tubes. A BD FACSAria II and a panel including CD45RO, CCR7, CD25, CD127, CD95 and CD27 were used to sort naive, central memory, regulatory and stem cell-like memory CD4+ T cells. Every sorted population had a purity above 95%. PBMCs were isolated right away by Lymphoprep density gradient centrifugation and were stained directly, without culture. To minimize batch effects, samples were stained and sorted in pairs, one healthy donor with one patient per experiment.

These data come from a study of beta chain features in type 1 diabetes (dated by TCRdb to the late 2010s). Study-level background: Mean age, gender distribution, total cell number and subset yield were not different between patients and healthy donors. A total of roughly 100 million sorted cells were examined across all samples, and the number of cells per subset was strongly correlated with RNA yield. Regulatory and stem cell-like memory subsets were isolated from only 8 patients and about eight healthy donors, whereas naive and central memory subsets came from all 30 or so donors. The study compared the TCRB repertoires of sorted circulating CD4+ T cell subsets in recently diagnosed type 1 diabetes patients with those in matched healthy donors.

Points the paper makes about the study in general: Because cDNA was sequenced instead of genomic DNA, highly expressing activated cells could be over-represented, though the groups showed no difference in activation or CD3 levels. Because the HLA sub-analyses included only small numbers of individuals, any influence of HLA type on TCRB rearrangement was left unresolved. Patients with type 1 diabetes made fewer insertions and deleted more nucleotides at VDJ recombination sites, implying thymic rearrangement abnormalities. PCR may preferentially amplify shorter templates, but because patient and control samples were amplified and corrected together, any resulting skew would affect both groups equally. Naive, central memory and regulatory TCRB repertoires appeared to be more alike among patients than among healthy donors. Type 1 diabetes patients showed a moderate but significant shortening of TCRB CDR3 length in all four CD4+ subsets.

The High Capacity cDNA Reverse Transcription Kit was used to reverse transcribe all of the isolated RNA, meaning that expressed TCRB transcripts were what got sequenced. Deep immunoSEQ sequencing was applied to naive, central memory and regulatory T cell samples, giving an average of about 3.4 million total reads per sample. Sorted cells were lysed in RLT buffer and RNA was extracted with DNase-treated RNeasy Micro or Mini kits, depending on cell number. To prevent cross-contamination, each cell subset was processed individually, whereas patient and healthy donor samples were processed jointly. TCRB sequences were amplified from cDNA with the immunoSEQ multiplex PCR, producing 87-bp fragments spanning the CDR3 region. Amplicons were sequenced on the Illumina HiSeq platform. The paper's data handling went like this. PCR bias was computationally corrected using synthetic template baselines, reads within Hamming distance 2 were collapsed, and singletons that could not be merged were discarded. By aligning reads against IMGT, V, D and J genes, CDR3 length, and insertions or deletions at six rearrangement sites were assigned. Clonotype counts were normalized to sorted cell number within each subset before computing true diversity and Gini coefficients with the tcR R package. Repertoire sharing was quantified using the overlap coefficient calculated on TCRB nucleotide sequences. Out-of-frame TCRB sequences from naive cells were analyzed as a proxy for the pre-selection repertoire. In its TCRdb copy, this immuneACCESS table keeps in-frame sequences only and misses some clones. Where compared with another copy, unresolved V genes explain less than half of these, and the others have no known cause. The V and J calls and clone size are taken from that table; D and trimming were inferred from the DNA. Here the sample has hundreds of thousands of clones; 11% to 15% occur a single time. The top ten hold 0.035% to 0.045% of the sample.

The chain uses TRBV29-1 and TRBJ2-3, with TRBD1 matching 8 junction bases. The receptor was derived from a man between 18 and 29 years old with type 1 diabetes. The specimen sequenced was naive CD4+ T cells from blood. The cell subset or site label of this sample denotes: true naive CD4+ T cells. The CDR3 has the sequence CSVDQGQGSQYF. The nucleotide sequence is TGCAGCGTTGACCAAGGACAGGGCTCGCAGTATTTT.